Described below is a single T cell receptor beta chain sequence and its context. Its matching antigen is unknown. This table comes from immunoSEQ multiplex PCR, and its TCRdb copy is limited to in-frame clones, with some not included. The data hold about 150,000 clones, with 90% observed a single time. The data originate from a study of T cell responses to AZD1222 COVID-19 vaccine. Study conclusions and caveats: White British ancestry dominated among donors, who included more females, and clonal diversity was possibly underestimated. The study found Spike-specific TCR breadth and depth rose after two AZD1222 doses. Baseline testing showed seropositivity in only a handful of AZD1222 recipients. Spike was spanned by vaccine-associated CD4 TCRs, which were dominant at 160-218 and 743-854.

With 3 bases removed from V and 6 bases from J, the gap between germline ends came to 14 bases. The CDR3 is 14 amino acids. Germline CDR1 and CDR2: SGHDN and FVKESK. The rearrangement links TRBV14 to TRBJ1-1; a possible D gene is TRBD1 (6 bases). The TCR originated in an adult in good health. Sequenced here: peripheral blood, sampled on day 0 of AZD1222 vaccination. The CDR3 DNA sequence: TGTGCCAGCAGCCACACGGGGGGGCTGGCTGAAGCTTTCTTT. This codes for CASSHTGGLAEAFF.